This T cell receptor (beta chain) was identified in a study of blood T cell repertoires in COVID-19. Study summary: Samples came from the United States, Italy and Spain, spanning acute and convalescent COVID-19. T cells, B-cell-depleted T cells, or PBMCs provided the cDNA or gDNA that served as material.

Cohorts were assigned according to the clinical history that participants reported. For recovered donors of Cohort 3, there were two negative PCRs, clearance, or symptom resolution. Assay: immunoSEQ multiplex PCR; the TCRdb copy retains only in-frame clones and omits some. The sample includes 300,000 to 450,000 clones, approximately 90% of them seen just once. This clone was picked up one time. CDR3 length: 15 amino acids. Trimming took 3 bases from V and 5 from J, leaving 13 bases between them. CDR1 is LGHDT and CDR2 is YNNKEL in the germline V gene (reference sequence). The gene calls are TRBV3-1 (or the pseudogene TRBV3-2) and TRBJ1-4; D call uncertain. Sequences were obtained from PBMCs or T cells enriched from blood (not recorded which). The TCR comes from a man between 18 and 35 years old who had recovered from COVID-19. The CDR3, as DNA: TGTGCCAGCAGCCATTATGGCCCTCTCAATGAAAAACTGTTTTTT. Translation: CASSHYGPLNEKLFF.